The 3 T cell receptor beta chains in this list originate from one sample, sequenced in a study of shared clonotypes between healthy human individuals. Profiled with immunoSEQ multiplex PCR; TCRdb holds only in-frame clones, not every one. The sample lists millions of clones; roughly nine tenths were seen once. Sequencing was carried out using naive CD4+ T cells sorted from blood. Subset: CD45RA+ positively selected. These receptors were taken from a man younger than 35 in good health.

CDR3 loop: CASSVNGVSQDSPLHF. As DNA, the CDR3 is TGTGCCAGCAGCGTAAATGGGGTGAGCCAGGATTCACCCCTCCACTTT. This chain links TRBV9 with TRBJ1-6; unclear D gene. The ends were cut back, 1 base at V and 8 bases at J, with 16 bases in the middle. The CDR3 is 16 amino acids. Germline CDR1 and CDR2: SGDLS and YYNGEE. Using reference TRBV9 and TRBJ1-6 for the parts outside the CDR3, the full variable domain is DSGVTQTPKHLITATGQRVTLRCSPRSGDLSVYWYQQSLDQGLQFLIQYYNGEERAKGNILERFSAQQFPDLHSELNLSSLELGDSALYFCASSVNGVSQDSPLHFGNGTRLTVT.

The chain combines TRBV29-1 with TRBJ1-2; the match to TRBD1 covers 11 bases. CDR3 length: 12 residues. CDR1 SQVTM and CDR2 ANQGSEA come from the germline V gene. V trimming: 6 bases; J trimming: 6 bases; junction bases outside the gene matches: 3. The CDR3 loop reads CSVWTGGDGYTF. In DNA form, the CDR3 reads TGCAGCGTGTGGACAGGGGGCGATGGCTACACCTTC.

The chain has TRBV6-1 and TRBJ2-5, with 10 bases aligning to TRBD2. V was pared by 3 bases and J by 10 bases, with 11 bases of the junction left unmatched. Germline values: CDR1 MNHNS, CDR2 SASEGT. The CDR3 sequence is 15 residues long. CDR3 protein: CASSDGSGGARDQYF. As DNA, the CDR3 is TGTGCCAGCAGTGACGGGAGCGGGGGGGCCCGGGACCAGTACTTC.